This record looks at one T cell receptor (beta chain) sequence and its context. Time point reported: blood at routine non-recurrence follow-up after resection. Whole RNA was taken from tumor, nontumor lung or frozen PBMC; it was then sequenced unsorted. This entry is derived from a study of spatial heterogeneity in lung cancer. Study-level background: Samples came from roughly 72 TRACERx patients with untreated early-stage lung cancer. Detected sequences consistently included more beta-chain ones than alpha-chain ones. Raw sequencing reads included, on average, more than ten appearances of each unique TCR and UMI combination.

TCRdb itself ran the 5' RACE reads through MiXCR, one entry per CDR3 protein. The sample holds about 120,000 distinct CDR3 sequences, approximately 12% seen once. Per germline, CDR1 SGHDN and CDR2 FVKESK. The CDR3 is 14 amino acids. Trimming pared 10 bases from V and 7 bases from J, leaving 20 bases between. Sequenced here: PBMCs, sampled at follow-up. This sequence joins TRBV14 and TRBJ1-5, with D possibly TRBD1 on 6 matching bases. The source is a male donor with early-stage non-small cell lung cancer. The CDR3 loop is CATLGAPRGQPQHF. CDR3 sequence (DNA): TGTGCCACCCTGGGGGCCCCCAGGGGCCAGCCCCAGCATTTT. The whole variable domain, filled in from reference TRBV14 and TRBJ1-5, reads EAGVTQFPSHSVIEKGQTVTLRCDPISGHDNLYWYRRVMGKEIKFLLHFVKESKQDESGMPNNRFLAERTGGTYSTLKVQPAELEDSGVYFCATLGAPRGQPQHFGDGTRLSIL.